The 32 T cell receptor beta chains presented below share a single source sample, sequenced in a study of T cells in Graves' hyperthyroidism and ophthalmopathy. Amplification targeted TCR beta CDR3 regions from RNA transcripts. An initial round of RT-PCR targeting the TCR CDR3 relied on the HTBI primer set. TCRdb reprocessed the multiplex PCR reads via MiXCR and lists one record per CDR3 protein. The sample carries 300,000 to 450,000 distinct CDR3 sequences, 15% to 20% recorded once. The specimen was blood. The receptor set was obtained from a woman between 40 and 55 years old with Graves' ophthalmopathy.

The chain recombines TRBV11-2 with TRBJ2-7; 7 bases fit TRBD2. The germline CDR1 and CDR2 sequences are SGHAT and FQNNGV. The CDR3 is 17 residues long. Germline trimming cut 0 bases from V and 0 bases from J; bases unmatched to any gene: 8. The CDR3 DNA sequence: TGTGCCAGCAGCTTAGAAGGAGCGGGGAGGCCCTCCTACGAGCAGTACTTC. Translated, it gives CASSLEGAGRPSYEQYF.

In its sample, this clonotype was seen many times. This chain links TRBV6-5 with TRBJ2-7, with D possibly TRBD2 on 5 matching bases. CDR3 size: 13 residues. Germline CDR1 is MNHEY and CDR2 is SVGAGI. Trimming left V 6 bases short and J 3 bases short, with 12 bases between. CDR3 protein: CASSSPGVYEQYF. The DNA of the CDR3 is TGTGCCAGCAGCTCTCCCGGGGTCTACGAGCAGTACTTC.

This clonotype was seen repeatedly, ten times or more. The chain carries TRBV15 and TRBJ2-7, with 11 bases lining up with TRBD1. Germline values: CDR1 LNHNV, CDR2 YYDKDF (reference sequence). This CDR3 has 14 amino acids. V was pared by 5 bases and J by 7 bases, with 7 bases of the junction left unmatched. In DNA form, the CDR3 reads TGTGCCACCAGCGGCGGGACAGGGGGACTGGAGCAGTACTTC. This sequence encodes CATSGGTGGLEQYF.

In its sample, this clonotype was seen a few times. The DNA for the CDR3 is TGTGCCAGCAGTCAGACTAGCACGCACGAGCAGTACTTC. Residues: CASSQTSTHEQYF. The chain couples TRBV12-3 or TRBV12-4 to TRBJ2-7, with TRBD2 matching 7 bases. V was pared by 5 bases and J by 5 bases, with 6 bases of the junction left unmatched. The CDR3 extends over 13 amino acids.

This clonotype was recorded at least ten times. The rearrangement uses TRBV12-3 or TRBV12-4 and TRBJ2-2, with a weak D call TRBD2 (5 bases). The CDR3 spans 13 residues. V gave up 8 bases and J gave up 6 bases, with 13 bases separating them. The CDR3 is CASRSGTAGELFF. The CDR3 nucleotides are TGTGCCAGCCGGTCGGGAACGGCCGGGGAGCTGTTTTTT.

This clonotype came up many times. The chain joins TRBV7-9 to TRBJ1-2; 10 nucleotides match TRBD1. The V gene end was trimmed by 11 bases and the J gene end by 4 bases; junction bases not matched to a gene: 10. Germline CDR1 is SEHNR and CDR2 is FQNEAQ (reference sequence). This CDR3 region has 14 residues. CDR3 sequence: CAASTGGVFYGYTF. CDR3 nucleotides: TGTGCCGCTTCGACAGGGGGCGTATTCTATGGCTACACCTTC.

This clonotype showed up many times. The chain carries TRBV25-1 and TRBJ1-1, with D possibly TRBD1 on 6 matching bases. Trimming shortened V by 8 bases and J by 9 bases, and 13 bases separated the two germline ends. The CDR3 totals 11 residues. Germline V gives CDR1 MGHDK, CDR2 SYGVNS. Written as DNA, the CDR3 is TGTGCCAGCGGGGAGGACAGCCAAGCTTTCTTT. Translating it yields CASGEDSQAFF.

This clonotype was seen ten or more times. J is TRBJ2-7 and V is TRBV20-1, with D perhaps matching TRBD1 (5 bases). CDR1 and CDR2 from the germline V gene are DFQATT and SNEGSKA (reference sequence). The CDR3 spans 14 residues. V was clipped by 6 bases and J by 2 bases, with 17 bases between them. The CDR3 reads CSADDDRTAYEQYF. The CDR3 nucleotides read TGCAGTGCAGACGACGACAGAACCGCCTACGAGCAGTACTTC.

Many counts were recorded for this clonotype. V gene TRBV18 combines with J gene TRBJ2-7; TRBD2 aligns across 9 bases. CDR1 and CDR2 (germline): KGHSH, LQKENI. Losses at the gene ends were 0 bases for V and 3 bases for J; bases not matched to a gene: 3. The CDR3 consists of 15 residues. The CDR3 loop reads CASSPPRGRVYEQYF. In DNA form, the CDR3 reads TGTGCCAGCTCACCACCGCGCGGGAGGGTCTACGAGCAGTACTTC.

This clonotype was found many times. This chain uses TRBV15 with TRBJ1-5; the match to TRBD1 covers 7 bases. CDR3 size: 14 residues. Germline-derived CDR1 and CDR2 are LNHNV and YYDKDF (reference sequence). The ends lost 5 bases at V and 3 bases at J; junction bases unmatched: 4. The CDR3 spells CATSSGQFNQPQHF. The CDR3 DNA sequence: TGTGCCACCAGCTCGGGACAGTTCAATCAGCCCCAGCATTTT. The full variable domain, rest sourced from reference TRBV15 and TRBJ1-5, is DAMVIQNPRYQVTQFGKPVTLSCSQTLNHNVMYWYQQKSSQAPKLLFHYYDKDFNNEADTPDNFQSRRPNTSFCFLDIRSPGLGDTAMYLCATSSGQFNQPQHFGDGTRLSIL.

The table lists this clonotype with many counts. CDR3: CASSVGGRAIEQYF. In nucleotides, the CDR3 is TGTGCCAGCAGCGTAGGTGGCAGGGCGATCGAGCAGTACTTC. V and J are TRBV9 and TRBJ2-7, with a possible D match to TRBD1 (5 bases). This CDR3 spans 14 amino acids. Germline CDR1 reads SGDLS; CDR2 reads YYNGEE. With 0 bases removed from V and 6 bases from J, the gap between germline ends came to 13 bases.

The table lists this clonotype with many counts. The rearrangement links TRBV12-5 to TRBJ2-7; D remains ambiguous. V was clipped by 6 bases and J by 6 bases, with 9 bases between them. CDR1 and CDR2 from the germline V gene are LGHNT and FRNRAP. The CDR3 consists of 11 residues. Here the CDR3 DNA reads TGTGCTAGTGGCCGCCTCCTCGAGCAGTACTTC. Amino acids: CASGRLLEQYF.

This clonotype was counted at least ten times. The gene calls are TRBV19 and TRBJ2-3; D gene ambiguous. Trimming took off 1 base at V and 1 base at J, with 0 bases between the two ends. CDR3 length equals 12 residues. Germline lookup yields CDR1 LNHDA and CDR2 SQIVND (reference sequence). The CDR3 DNA follows: TGTGCCAGTAGTATAGGCACAGATACGCAGTATTTT. Its translation is CASSIGTDTQYF.

This clonotype appeared many times. CDR3 in amino acids: CASSLNPNTEAFF. DNA for the CDR3: TGCGCCAGCAGTTTGAATCCGAACACTGAAGCTTTCTTT. This chain joins TRBV10-1 and TRBJ1-1, with unresolved D. This CDR3 comprises 13 residues. Germline CDR1 and CDR2: WNHNN and SYGVQD (reference sequence). Trimming took off 5 bases at V and 1 base at J, with 8 bases between the two ends.

Ten or more counts support this clonotype. The genes are TRBV14 and TRBJ1-2, with unresolved D. Between the trimmed V and J ends, which lost 0 bases and 4 bases, there was a span of 12 bases. The CDR3 consists of 15 residues. Germline assignment: CDR1 SGHDN and CDR2 FVKESK. The CDR3 DNA sequence: TGTGCCAGCAGCCAAGATATACACCCTACCTATGGCTACACCTTC. This codes for CASSQDIHPTYGYTF. Complete variable domain (other parts from reference TRBV14 and TRBJ1-2): EAGVTQFPSHSVIEKGQTVTLRCDPISGHDNLYWYRRVMGKEIKFLLHFVKESKQDESGMPNNRFLAERTGGTYSTLKVQPAELEDSGVYFCASSQDIHPTYGYTFGSGTRLTVV.

This clonotype is a singleton in its sample. The rearrangement uses TRBV20-1 and TRBJ2-5, with D maybe TRBD2 (5 bases). Per the germline V gene, CDR1 is DFQATT and CDR2 is SNEGSKA (reference sequence). V was shortened by 2 bases and J by 5 bases, with 12 bases between the two germline ends. The CDR3 contains 13 residues. This CDR3 reads CSARWAGLETQYF. CDR3 coding DNA: TGCAGTGCTAGATGGGCGGGTCTGGAGACCCAGTACTTC.

This clonotype was detected ten times or more. The V call is TRBV20-1, the J call TRBJ2-7, with D tentatively TRBD2 (6 bases). Germline CDR1 and CDR2: DFQATT and SNEGSKA (reference sequence). Trimming took off 7 bases at V and 0 bases at J, with 10 bases between the two ends. The CDR3 runs to 12 residues. CDR3 loop: CSVGGASYEQYF. The DNA for the CDR3 is TGCAGTGTAGGAGGGGCCTCCTACGAGCAGTACTTC.

With regard to this clonotype: One end of the junction does not line up with germline, which may come from a read error. J is TRBJ2-5 and V is TRBV29-1; perhaps D is TRBD1 or TRBD2 (6 bases each). The germline CDR1 and CDR2 sequences are SQVTM and ANQGSEA. The CDR3 is 12 amino acids. Here the CDR3 reads CRVGLRGETQYF. CDR3 nucleotide sequence: TGCAGAGTGGGGCTAAGGGGGGAGACACAGTACTTC.

This clonotype was observed at least ten times. The rearrangement links TRBV6-1 to TRBJ1-1, with TRBD1 matching over 10 bases. CDR1 and CDR2 from the germline V gene are MNHNS and SASEGT. J gave up 9 bases and V 6 bases, and 10 bases lay outside the gene matches. This CDR3 contains 14 residues. CDR3 region: CASSNPGQGLKAFF. The CDR3 DNA follows: TGTGCCAGCAGCAACCCGGGACAGGGGCTAAAAGCTTTCTTT.

This clonotype was recorded many times. This chain connects TRBV6-1 to TRBJ1-2; D possibly corresponds to TRBD1 (6 bases). The CDR3 has 14 amino acids. CDR1 MNHNS and CDR2 SASEGT come from the germline V gene. The germline V and J ends were trimmed by 4 bases and 6 bases, with 15 bases remaining between them. This chain's CDR3 is CASSAIYRAHGYTF. The CDR3 region has the DNA TGTGCCAGCAGTGCCATCTACAGGGCCCATGGCTACACCTTC.

This clonotype was detected many times. V is TRBV27 and J is TRBJ2-7, with D uncertain. This CDR3 is built from 13 residues. The V end was cut by 3 bases, the J end by 3 bases, with 9 bases between. The germline CDR1 and CDR2 sequences are MNHEY and SMNVEV (reference sequence). As DNA, the CDR3 is TGTGCCAGCAGTTTTAAGGGCTACTACGAGCAGTACTTC. Translation: CASSFKGYYEQYF.

This clonotype has at least ten counts. The chain recombines TRBV12-3 or TRBV12-4 with TRBJ2-7; tentatively, D is TRBD2 (5 bases). The V and J ends lost 6 bases and 7 bases respectively, with 13 bases between them. This CDR3 contains 12 residues. Here the CDR3 reads CASRGREMEQYF. Written as DNA, the CDR3 is TGTGCCAGCAGGGGGAGAGAGATGGAGCAGTACTTC.

This chain joins TRBV29-1 and TRBJ1-2; TRBD1 is a possible D gene (6 bases). The CDR3 runs to 13 residues. The germline V gene has CDR1 SQVTM and CDR2 ANQGSEA. Trimming pared 0 bases from V and 4 bases from J, leaving 9 bases between. The CDR3 spells CSVEDRGTYGYTF. CDR3 sequence (DNA): TGCAGCGTTGAAGACAGGGGAACCTATGGCTACACCTTC.

In its sample, this clonotype was seen many times. V is TRBV6-4 and J is TRBJ2-7, with 7 nucleotides matching TRBD2. This CDR3 has 17 residues. Trimming at V came to 5 bases and at J to 2 bases, leaving 15 bases not matched to a gene. Germline V gives CDR1 MRHNA, CDR2 SNTAGT. The CDR3 region is CASSRHPPSGKTYEQYF. CDR3 sequence (DNA): TGTGCCAGCAGTCGACACCCTCCTAGCGGAAAGACCTACGAGCAGTACTTC.

The V gene is TRBV20-1, the J gene TRBJ2-5; TRBD2 might be the D (6 bases). V shed 3 bases and J shed 3 bases, with 20 bases lying between them. Germline lookup yields CDR1 DFQATT and CDR2 SNEGSKA (reference sequence). The CDR3 is made up of 16 amino acids. The CDR3 protein is CSASPAGSGPKETQYF. CDR3 bases: TGCAGTGCTAGTCCGGCGGGTAGCGGTCCGAAAGAGACCCAGTACTTC.

The V call is TRBV5-5, the J call TRBJ2-2, with D possibly TRBD1 on 6 matching bases. Per germline, CDR1 SGHKS and CDR2 YYEKEE (reference sequence). This CDR3 has 16 residues. Trimming cost V 0 bases and J 5 bases, with 14 bases left between them. CDR3 nucleotides: TGTGCCAGCAGCTTGGTTTTACAGGGAGTTACCGGGGAGCTGTTTTTT. Its translation: CASSLVLQGVTGELFF.

The CDR3 loop reads CASSFVQTVMNTEAFF. In nucleotides, the CDR3 is TGTGCCAGCAGTTTTGTACAAACAGTCATGAACACTGAAGCTTTCTTT. The rearrangement joins TRBV12-3 or TRBV12-4 to TRBJ1-1; no reliable D call. V gave up 3 bases and J gave up 0 bases, with 14 bases separating them. This CDR3 comprises 16 residues.

This clonotype showed up many times. The V gene is TRBV6-5, the J gene TRBJ2-7; D might be TRBD1 or TRBD2, each matching 7 bases. The CDR3 sequence is 13 residues long. From germline, CDR1 is MNHEY and CDR2 SVGAGI. Trimming took off 6 bases at V and 3 bases at J, with 12 bases between the two ends. Written as DNA, the CDR3 is TGTGCCAGCAGAGCGGGACAGCTCTACGAGCAGTACTTC. This codes for CASRAGQLYEQYF.

This clonotype was found many times. The genes are TRBV6-5 and TRBJ1-1, with D hard to call. Germline V gene sequence: CDR1 MNHEY, CDR2 SVGAGI. The V and J ends lost 6 bases and 0 bases respectively, with 11 bases between them. The CDR3 is 14 residues long. For the CDR3, the DNA is TGTGCCAGCAGACCCCCCGGACTGAACACTGAAGCTTTCTTT. Translating it yields CASRPPGLNTEAFF.

This clonotype has at least ten counts. This sequence joins TRBV28 and TRBJ2-7; 11 bases match TRBD1. The CDR3 length is 17 residues. Losses at the gene ends were 5 bases for V and 1 base for J; bases not matched to a gene: 10. Germline CDR1 MDHEN, CDR2 SYDVKM. In nucleotides, the CDR3 is TGTGCCAGCAGTACCCCTGGAGGGACAGGGGGTTCCTACGAGCAGTACTTC. It is translated as CASSTPGGTGGSYEQYF.

This clonotype was seen repeatedly, ten times or more. This chain connects TRBV4-2 to TRBJ1-3, with D unresolved. Germline V CDR1 and CDR2: LGHNA, YNFKEQ. There are 12 residues in the CDR3. The V and J ends lost 3 bases and 5 bases respectively, with 5 bases between them. CDR3 in amino acids: CASSHDRNTIYF. The DNA of the CDR3 is TGTGCCAGCAGCCACGACAGAAACACCATATATTTT.

The chain links TRBV5-1 to TRBJ2-6; TRBD2 agrees at 9 bases. The CDR3 covers 17 residues. V dropped 1 base and J dropped 4; count of bases not matched to a gene: 6. The V gene's germline CDR1 is SGHRS and CDR2 YFSETQ. The CDR3 DNA follows: TGCGCCAGCAGCTTGCGCGGGAGGGATTCCGGGGCCAACGTCCTGACTTTC. It specifies CASSLRGRDSGANVLTF.